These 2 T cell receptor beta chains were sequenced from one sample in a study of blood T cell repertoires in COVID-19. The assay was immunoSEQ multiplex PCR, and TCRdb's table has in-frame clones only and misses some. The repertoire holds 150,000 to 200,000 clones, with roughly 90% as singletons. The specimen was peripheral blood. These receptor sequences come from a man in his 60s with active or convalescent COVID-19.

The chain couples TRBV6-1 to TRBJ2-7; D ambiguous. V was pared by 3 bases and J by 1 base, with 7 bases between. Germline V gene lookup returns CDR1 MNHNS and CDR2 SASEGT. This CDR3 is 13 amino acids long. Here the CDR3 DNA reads TGTGCCAGCAGTGAGGGCAGGTCCTACGAGCAGTACTTC. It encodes CASSEGRSYEQYF.

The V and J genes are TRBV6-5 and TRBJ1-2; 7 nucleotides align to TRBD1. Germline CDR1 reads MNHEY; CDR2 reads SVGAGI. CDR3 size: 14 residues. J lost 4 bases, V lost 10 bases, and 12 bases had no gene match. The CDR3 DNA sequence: TGTGCCACCACCACCGGGGCAGGGGGCTATGGCTACACCTTC. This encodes CATTTGAGGYGYTF.